The present T cell receptor (beta chain) was sequenced within a study of CD8 T cells in ankylosing spondylitis. General observations from the study: Within ankylosing spondylitis blood, a TCR beta motif made up of seven or eight highly homologous variants appeared to be characteristic.

Each CDR3 protein gets one entry after TCRdb re-called the 5' RACE reads with MiXCR. The sample lists 150,000 to 250,000 distinct CDR3 sequences; 13% were seen once. This clonotype was found a few times. The target antigen is unknown. The sequence was obtained from a male donor with ankylosing spondylitis or in good health (not recorded which). Sequencing used blood, either unsorted or a sorted T cell fraction (not recorded which).

The CDR3 nucleotides are TGTGCCAGCAGCCCATACGTCCTGAACACTGAAGCTTTCTTT. Its protein is CASSPYVLNTEAFF. J is TRBJ1-1 and V is TRBV7-9; D unclear. This CDR3 is built from 14 residues. CDR1 is SEHNR, CDR2 FQNEAQ, per germline (reference sequence). The V and J ends lost 5 bases and 0 bases respectively, with 10 bases between them. Supplemented by reference TRBV7-9 and TRBJ1-1, the full variable domain reads DTGVSQNPRHKITKRGQNVTFRCDPISEHNRLYWYRQTLGQGPEFLTYFQNEAQLEKSRLLSDRFSAERPKGSFSTLEIQRTEQGDSAMYLCASSPYVLNTEAFFGQGTRLTVV.